Described below is a single TCR beta chain sequence and its context. Sequencing used immunoSEQ multiplex PCR; TCRdb keeps in-frame clones, though not all of them. Altogether hundreds of thousands of clones are present, 85% to 90% being singletons, with the ten largest covering over 6%. This specimen belongs to a study of blood T cell repertoires in COVID-19. Study details: Spain, Italy and the United States supplied samples that represented acute and convalescent COVID-19.

The sequencing input was peripheral blood. The source is a woman aged 50 to 65 with COVID-19, enrolled during active disease.

CDR3 nucleotide sequence: TGTGCCAGCAGCCCCCGGACTGGAATGAATGAGCAGTTCTTC. It translates to CASSPRTGMNEQFF. The chain is built from TRBV3-1 (or the pseudogene TRBV3-2) and TRBJ2-1, with D maybe TRBD2 (5 bases). Germline values: CDR1 LGHDT, CDR2 YNNKEL (reference sequence). Trimming took off 4 bases at V and 7 bases at J, with 14 bases between the two ends. The CDR3 extends over 14 amino acids.